Below, 30 T cell receptor beta chains from the same sample are listed, as sequenced in a study of T cell responses to AZD1222 COVID-19 vaccine. Some clones are missing from TCRdb's copy, which holds only in-frame ones; the method was immunoSEQ multiplex PCR. The table includes 140,000 to 150,000 clones, 70% to 90% detected once. This material consisted of peripheral blood, taken on day 0 of AZD1222 vaccination. The receptors derive from an adult in good health.

The genes are TRBV27 and TRBJ1-4; D not certain. The CDR3 contains 16 residues. The germline CDR1 and CDR2 sequences are MNHEY and SMNVEV (reference sequence). The ends were cut back, 6 bases at V and 8 bases at J, with 22 bases in the middle. The CDR3 loop is CASRAAGGSLGEKLFF. DNA of the CDR3: TGTGCCAGCAGGGCCGCGGGAGGCTCACTGGGGGAAAAACTGTTTTTT.

This clone was counted a single time. The chain employs TRBV5-4 and TRBJ2-7; possibly TRBD1 or TRBD2 for D (5 bases each). V was shortened by 0 bases and J by 5 bases, with 9 bases between the two germline ends. Germline values: CDR1 SGHNT, CDR2 YYREEE (reference sequence). The CDR3 covers 13 residues. CDR3 loop: CASSLGDEDEQYF. CDR3 DNA sequence: TGTGCCAGCAGCTTGGGGGACGAGGACGAGCAGTACTTC.

The chain links TRBV6-5 to TRBJ2-7; D is possibly TRBD1 or TRBD2 (5 bases each). Trimming left V 2 bases short and J 6 bases short, with 11 bases between. Germline CDR1 is MNHEY and CDR2 is SVGAGI. The CDR3 has 13 residues. CDR3 nucleotides: TGTGCCAGCAGTTACCGGCCTGGGGGCGAGCAGTACTTC. Its protein is CASSYRPGGEQYF.

This clone occurred once. J is TRBJ1-1 and V is TRBV5-1; TRBD1 is a possible D gene (5 bases). Germline V gene data show CDR1 as SGHRS and CDR2 as YFSETQ. V was cut by 4 bases and J by 8 bases, with 15 bases left in between. This CDR3 contains 13 residues. CDR3 protein: CASSPRQSREAFF. In DNA, the CDR3 is TGCGCCAGCAGCCCGAGACAGTCCCGGGAAGCTTTCTTT. Full variable domain (rest looked up from reference TRBV5-1 and TRBJ1-1): KAGVTQTPRYLIKTRGQQVTLSCSPISGHRSVSWYQQTPGQGLQFLFEYFSETQRNKGNFPGRFSGRQFSNSRSEMNVSTLELGDSALYLCASSPRQSREAFFGQGTRLTVV.

This clone was recorded once. This chain links TRBV19 with TRBJ2-7; 8 positions match TRBD2. The trim removed 4 bases at V and 5 bases at J, leaving 4 bases unmatched. CDR1 is LNHDA, CDR2 SQIVND, per germline (reference sequence). The CDR3 totals 13 residues. In DNA form, the CDR3 reads TGTGCCAGTAGTACGCTGCGGGGGGACGAGCAGTACTTC. It translates to CASSTLRGDEQYF.

The chain recombines TRBV6-1 with TRBJ1-1; no clear D gene. Germline V gene data show CDR1 as MNHNS and CDR2 as SASEGT. The CDR3 has 15 residues. V gave up 2 bases and J gave up 1 base, with 11 bases separating them. The DNA of the CDR3 is TGTGCCAGCAGTGAATGGGGTTTCCGGAACACTGAAGCTTTCTTT. It yields the protein CASSEWGFRNTEAFF.

The chain is built from TRBV5-1 and TRBJ2-7, with a tentative D call TRBD1 (6 bases). The V gene lost 7 bases and the J gene lost 4 bases, with 18 bases spanning the gap. The CDR3 extends over 14 amino acids. Germline CDR1 is SGHRS and CDR2 is YFSETQ. The CDR3 DNA reads TGCGCCAGCCGCGTAAACAGGGTCTCTTACGAGCAGTACTTC. Translated, it gives CASRVNRVSYEQYF.

The J gene is TRBJ2-7, the V gene TRBV15; 9 positions match TRBD2. The germline V gene encodes CDR1 LNHNV and CDR2 YYDKDF (reference sequence). The CDR3 is 14 residues long. J lost 7 bases, V lost 4 bases, and 8 bases had no gene match. The CDR3 loop reads CATSKRGLAREQYF. DNA for the CDR3: TGTGCCACCAGCAAACGGGGACTAGCTAGGGAGCAGTACTTC.

This clone was seen a single time. This chain links TRBV28 with TRBJ1-5, with D possibly being TRBD1 (5 bases). V was cut by 0 bases and J by 9 bases, with 12 bases left in between. Germline lookup yields CDR1 MDHEN and CDR2 SYDVKM. The CDR3 covers 14 residues. The CDR3 DNA is TGTGCCAGCAGTTTATGGGTGGGGGTCGGGCCCCAGCATTTT. Its translation: CASSLWVGVGPQHF.

A single count supports this clone. The rearrangement joins TRBV9 to TRBJ2-5; a weak D match, TRBD2 (6 bases). In germline, CDR1 is SGDLS, CDR2 YYNGEE. CDR3 length equals 17 residues. The germline V and J ends were trimmed by 4 bases and 0 bases, with 19 bases remaining between them. The CDR3 loop is CASSPPYTGTYQETQYF. The CDR3 nucleotides read TGTGCCAGCAGCCCCCCTTATACGGGGACTTACCAAGAGACCCAGTACTTC.

This clone was counted between two and nine times. The V call is TRBV11-2, the J call TRBJ2-7; TRBD2 is a possible D gene (5 bases). The V and J ends lost 4 bases and 6 bases respectively, with 13 bases between them. CDR3 length equals 13 residues. Germline CDR1 and CDR2: SGHAT and FQNNGV. CDR3 protein: CASSYGLSAEQYF. CDR3 nucleotide sequence: TGTGCCAGCAGCTACGGACTCTCCGCCGAGCAGTACTTC.

The chain links TRBV12-3 or TRBV12-4 to TRBJ2-5; maybe TRBD1 (6 bases). This CDR3 region has 12 residues. V was trimmed by 6 bases and J by 7 bases, leaving 12 bases between them. The CDR3 sequence: CASRFLQGTQYF. In nucleotides, the CDR3 is TGTGCCAGCAGATTTCTACAGGGGACCCAGTACTTC.

This chain links TRBV18 with TRBJ1-1; D ambiguous. CDR1 KGHSH and CDR2 LQKENI come from the germline V gene. V gave up 6 bases and J gave up 1 base, with 12 bases separating them. The length of the CDR3 is 14 residues. In nucleotides, the CDR3 is TGTGCCAGCTCGACGGAGCTTAAGAACACTGAAGCTTTCTTT. Encoded protein: CASSTELKNTEAFF.

The V call is TRBV11-3, the J call TRBJ2-2; the D is unclear. Germline CDR1 reads SGHNT; CDR2 reads YENEEA. The CDR3 consists of 14 residues. With 8 bases removed from V and 0 bases from J, the gap between germline ends came to 10 bases. CDR3 bases: TGTGCCAGCTCATGGCAGGCGAACACCGGGGAGCTGTTTTTT. Amino acid sequence: CASSWQANTGELFF.

The chain has TRBV29-1 and TRBJ1-1, with TRBD1 matching 7 bases. Germline V gene sequence: CDR1 SQVTM, CDR2 ANQGSEA. The CDR3 length is 12 residues. V was clipped by 7 bases and J by 4 bases; unmatched bases: 6. The CDR3 here is CSADRDTTEAFF. The DNA of the CDR3 is TGCAGCGCCGACAGGGACACCACTGAAGCTTTCTTT.

V gene TRBV6-6 combines with J gene TRBJ2-7; D uncertain. The CDR3 consists of 12 residues. The V gene's germline CDR1 is MNHNY and CDR2 SVGAGI (reference sequence). The V and J ends lost 5 bases and 2 bases respectively, with 7 bases between them. CDR3 bases: TGTGCCAGCAGTCTCGATACCTACGAGCAGTACTTC. It encodes CASSLDTYEQYF.

The chain couples TRBV18 to TRBJ2-1; 7 nucleotides agree with TRBD2. Germline CDR1 reads KGHSH; CDR2 reads LQKENI. After removal of 3 bases from V and 12 bases from J, the junction contained 14 bases not matched to a gene. The CDR3 runs to 15 residues. The CDR3 DNA is TGTGCCAGCTCACCGGAGACTAGCCCGAAGGGTGGGCAGTTCTTC. Its protein is CASSPETSPKGGQFF. The whole variable domain, filled in from reference TRBV18 and TRBJ2-1, reads NAGVMQNPRHLVRRRGQEARLRCSPMKGHSHVYWYRQLPEEGLKFMVYLQKENIIDESGMPKERFSAEFPKEGPSILRIQQVVRGDSAAYFCASSPETSPKGGQFFGPGTRLTVL.

V gene TRBV5-4 combines with J gene TRBJ2-4, with a weak D call TRBD2 (5 bases). Germline CDR1 and CDR2: SGHNT and YYREEE (reference sequence). V was trimmed by 5 bases and J by 1 base, leaving 13 bases between them. The CDR3 loop spans 15 amino acids. As DNA, the CDR3 is TGTGCCAGCAGATACGAGGGCATGGCCAAAAACATTCAGTACTTC. Encoded protein: CASRYEGMAKNIQYF.

This chain joins TRBV28 and TRBJ1-5; no clear D gene. V was pared by 5 bases and J by 6 bases, with 11 bases between. This CDR3 region has 13 residues. Per the germline V gene, CDR1 is MDHEN and CDR2 is SYDVKM. This CDR3 is CASSRLPGQPQHF. The CDR3 coding sequence is TGTGCCAGCAGTAGACTCCCGGGTCAGCCCCAGCATTTT.

The chain carries TRBV27 and TRBJ1-1; 7 nucleotides agree with TRBD1. The CDR3 runs 12 residues. Looked up from germline, CDR1 is MNHEY and CDR2 is SMNVEV (reference sequence). Trimming at V came to 8 bases and at J to 1 base, leaving 1 base not matched to a gene. CDR3 loop: CASEGANTEAFF. The CDR3 DNA sequence: TGTGCCAGCGAGGGGGCGAACACTGAAGCTTTCTTT.

V is TRBV24-1 and J is TRBJ2-7; 10 nucleotides match TRBD1. This CDR3 has 16 residues. After removal of 2 bases from V and 5 bases from J, the junction contained 8 bases not matched to a gene. Germline loops: CDR1 KGHDR, CDR2 SFDVKD. The CDR3 loop is CATSDSTGTGANEQYF. DNA for the CDR3: TGTGCCACCAGTGATTCGACCGGGACAGGGGCAAACGAGCAGTACTTC.

The chain recombines TRBV6-5 with TRBJ2-2, with 8 bases that match TRBD1. The CDR3 consists of 16 residues. Unmatched junction bases numbered 6, after V lost 2 bases and J lost 4 bases. The germline gives CDR1 MNHEY, CDR2 SVGAGI. The CDR3 nucleotides read TGTGCCAGCAGTTACAGCAGGGGGCAAGGCACCGGGGAGCTGTTTTTT. It specifies CASSYSRGQGTGELFF.

The gene calls are TRBV11-2 and TRBJ2-5, with D unclear. This CDR3 region has 18 residues. Per germline, CDR1 SGHAT and CDR2 FQNNGV. The V gene lost 8 bases and the J gene lost 3 bases, with 28 bases spanning the gap. CDR3 residues: CASATSAWGIPVKETQYF. In DNA, the CDR3 is TGTGCCAGCGCAACTTCCGCTTGGGGAATACCAGTTAAAGAGACCCAGTACTTC.

The chain carries TRBV15 and TRBJ1-2; D might be TRBD1 (5 bases). Germline V lookup: CDR1 LNHNV, CDR2 YYDKDF (reference sequence). V lost 1 base to trimming and J lost 8 bases, with 17 bases between them. The CDR3 runs to 15 residues. The CDR3 region has the DNA TGTGCCACCAGCAGAGGGGAAAGGGACTTAGGGGGCTACACCTTC. As protein: CATSRGERDLGGYTF.

This clone has just one count. The V and J genes are TRBV27 and TRBJ1-5; D possibly corresponds to TRBD1 (6 bases). The CDR3 is made up of 15 amino acids. The V gene lost 3 bases and the J gene lost 2 bases, with 11 bases spanning the gap. Germline loops: CDR1 MNHEY, CDR2 SMNVEV (reference sequence). The CDR3 nucleotides read TGTGCCAGCAGTTTTTCTCGACAGGGCAATCAGCCCCAGCATTTT. As protein: CASSFSRQGNQPQHF.

The chain employs TRBV7-9 and TRBJ1-6, with D possibly being TRBD1 (6 bases). The CDR3 runs 16 residues. CDR1 is SEHNR, CDR2 FQNEAQ, per germline (reference sequence). The V and J ends lost 1 base and 6 bases respectively, with 13 bases between them. In DNA, the CDR3 is TGTGCCAGCAGCTTAGTACAGGGAGGTTCTAATTCACCCCTCCACTTT. Its translation: CASSLVQGGSNSPLHF.

The V call is TRBV10-3, the J call TRBJ1-2; D remains ambiguous. The CDR3 length is 12 residues. CDR1 and CDR2 (germline): ENHRY, SYGVKD. V was clipped by 3 bases and J by 6 bases, with 8 bases between them. CDR3 loop: CAISDEGDGYTF. CDR3 nucleotide sequence: TGTGCCATCAGTGATGAGGGAGATGGCTACACCTTC.

V and J are TRBV29-1 and TRBJ1-2; weak D call: TRBD1 (6 bases). The V end lost 7 bases, the J end lost 8 bases, and 20 bases lay between the germline ends. This CDR3 is 13 amino acids long. CDR1 and CDR2 (germline): SQVTM, ANQGSEA. The CDR3 protein is CSDGASGGLGYTF. The CDR3 bases are TGCAGCGACGGGGCTTCCGGGGGCCTCGGCTACACCTTC.

This sequence joins TRBV6-6 and TRBJ1-6; 9 bases are a match to TRBD1. V shed 5 bases, J shed 0 bases, and the junction held 5 bases outside the gene matches. This CDR3 spans 17 amino acids. Germline V gene lookup returns CDR1 MNHNY and CDR2 SVGAGI (reference sequence). DNA of the CDR3: TGTGCCAGCAGTCGCGGACAGGGGAGCTCCTATAATTCACCCCTCCACTTT. Its translation is CASSRGQGSSYNSPLHF.

The rearrangement uses TRBV6-1 and TRBJ1-2; D is unresolved. Germline V gene lookup returns CDR1 MNHNS and CDR2 SASEGT. The V end lost 2 bases, the J end lost 8 bases, and 15 bases lay between the germline ends. This CDR3 is 14 amino acids long. CDR3 loop: CASSELLQAGGYTF. The CDR3 DNA reads TGTGCCAGCAGTGAACTGCTGCAGGCTGGAGGCTACACCTTC.